The TCR beta chain described here comes from a study of CD8 T cells in cerebrospinal fluid in Alzheimer's disease. Overall study findings and caveats: The largest CSF clone was proportionally bigger in mild cognitive impairment or Alzheimer's disease than controls.

The CDR3 runs 15 residues. Germline V CDR1 and CDR2: LGHNA, YNFKEQ. For each CDR3 protein, TCRdb gives one entry from its re-call of the 10x single-cell sequencing reads, without DNA. The data show under 700 distinct CDR3 sequences, and the top ten clones hold approximately 21%. Considering frequency, this clonotype is large (0.1 to 1%). Its antigen is still unknown. This sequence was found in a human donor in good health. V and J are TRBV4-2 and TRBJ2-1; without DNA, the TCRdb call of TRBD2 cannot be checked. The sequencing input was cerebrospinal fluid. The CDR3 is CASSQAAGSYNEQFF.